These T cell receptor beta chains were read from a single sample in a study of Graves' ophthalmopathy and Graves' hyperthyroidism. TCRdb itself ran the multiplex PCR reads through MiXCR, one entry per CDR3 protein. The sample carries approximately 640,000 distinct CDR3 sequences, about 41% recorded once. The material sequenced was peripheral blood. Source of these receptors: an adult man with Graves' ophthalmopathy. The CDR3 runs from the conserved cysteine through the conserved F or W. The order of the fields is V gene, D gene, J gene, clone size, CDR3 DNA, CDR3 protein. A D gene is named only where the DNA matches it firmly. Size tells how often a clone was seen (once, few, many) or the class of an expanded clone, and some rows leave it out.

TRBV9	-	TRBJ1-6	-	TGTGCCAGCAGCGTACGGGGAGATAATTCACCCCTCCACTTT	CASSVRGDNSPLHF
TRBV6-6	TRBD1	TRBJ1-5	many	TGTGCCAGCAGTGAACTTGGGACAGATAGCAATCAGCCCCAGCATTTT	CASSELGTDSNQPQHF
TRBV12-3/TRBV12-4	-	TRBJ1-6	once	TGTGCCAGCAGTCTAGGGGGGCCACCCCTCCACTTT	CASSLGGPPLHF
TRBV2	-	TRBJ1-4	many	TGTGCCAGCAACAGGGTCGGAGAAAAACTGTTTTTT	CASNRVGEKLFF
TRBV2	-	TRBJ1-2	-	TGTGCCAGCAGTGAAGGCAGGAGACAGGACGTGTTCTCCTATGGCTACACCTTC	CASSEGRRQDVFSYGYTF
TRBV24-1	TRBD1	TRBJ2-7	many	TGTGCCACCAGTGACACGAGCAGGGGGCCGTCCTGCGAGCAGTACTTC	CATSDTSRGPSCEQYF
TRBV20-1	-	TRBJ2-7	many	TGCAGTGCTTCCCTTACAGGCTTGGAGCAGTACTTC	CSASLTGLEQYF
TRBV7-2	TRBD1	TRBJ2-5	many	TGTGCCAGCAGCTTAGCGTCAGGGGGCGGACAAGAGACCCAGTACTTC	CASSLASGGGQETQYF
TRBV9	-	TRBJ1-1	many	TGTGCCAGCAGCAGACAGGCTTTGAACACTGAAGCTTTCTTT	CASSRQALNTEAFF
TRBV2	-	TRBJ1-6	once	TGTGCCAGCAGTTACGGGGGAGCCAATCAGCCCCTCCACTTT	CASSYGGANQPLHF
TRBV15	TRBD2	TRBJ2-1	-	TGTGCCACCAGCAGAGATCTCGGGACTAGCTACAATGAGCAGTTCTTC	CATSRDLGTSYNEQFF
TRBV12-3/TRBV12-4	-	TRBJ2-2	-	TGTGCCAGCACCGTAGGGACGAACACCGGGGAGCTGTTTTTT	CASTVGTNTGELFF
TRBV29-1	-	TRBJ1-1	-	TGCAGCGTTGAAGCAGGGGTCTTTAGGAACACTGAAGCTTTCTTT	CSVEAGVFRNTEAFF
TRBV9	-	TRBJ2-2	-	TGTGCCAGCAGGGGAAGCGCCCCGAACACCGGGGAGCTGTTTTTT	CASRGSAPNTGELFF
TRBV10-3	-	TRBJ2-1	-	TGTGCCATCAGTGCGAGGGGGGCGAATGAGCAGTTCTTC	CAISARGANEQFF
TRBV11-1	TRBD1	TRBJ1-5	-	TGTGCCAGCAGCACACCGGGACAGGGGACCTCGGGGGGGGATCAGCCCCAGCATTTT	CASSTPGQGTSGGDQPQHF